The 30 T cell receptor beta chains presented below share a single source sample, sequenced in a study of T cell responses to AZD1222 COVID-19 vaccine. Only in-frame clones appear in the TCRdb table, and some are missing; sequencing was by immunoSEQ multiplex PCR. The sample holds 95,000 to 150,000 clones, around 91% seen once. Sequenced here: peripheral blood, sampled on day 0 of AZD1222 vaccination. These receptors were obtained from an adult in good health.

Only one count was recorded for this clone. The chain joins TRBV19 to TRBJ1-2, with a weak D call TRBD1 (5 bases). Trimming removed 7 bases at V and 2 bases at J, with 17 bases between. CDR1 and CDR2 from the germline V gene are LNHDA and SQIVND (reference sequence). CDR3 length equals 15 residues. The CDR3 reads CASIPQGRENYGYTF. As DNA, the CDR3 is TGTGCCAGTATCCCCCAGGGCAGAGAAAACTATGGCTACACCTTC.

CDR3 DNA sequence: TGTGCCAGCAGTTATCAGCAGGGGGACTACAATGAGCAGTTCTTC. This translates into CASSYQQGDYNEQFF. V usage is TRBV6-2 or TRBV6-3 and J usage is TRBJ2-1, with 7 bases lining up with TRBD1. This CDR3 spans 15 amino acids. The germline CDR1 and CDR2 sequences are MNHEY and SVGEGT. V lost 3 bases, J lost 3 bases, and 5 bases stayed unmatched.

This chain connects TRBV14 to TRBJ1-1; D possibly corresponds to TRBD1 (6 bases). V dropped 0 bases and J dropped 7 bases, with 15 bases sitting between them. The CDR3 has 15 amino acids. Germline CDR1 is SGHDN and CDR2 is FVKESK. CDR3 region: CASSQDGGSFGEAFF. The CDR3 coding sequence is TGTGCCAGCAGCCAAGACGGGGGCTCATTTGGTGAAGCTTTCTTT.

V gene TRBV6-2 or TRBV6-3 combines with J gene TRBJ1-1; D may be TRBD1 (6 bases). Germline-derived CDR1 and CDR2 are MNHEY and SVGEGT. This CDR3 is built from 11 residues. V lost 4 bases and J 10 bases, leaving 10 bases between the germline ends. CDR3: CASSFGQRAFF. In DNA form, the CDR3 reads TGTGCCAGCAGTTTCGGACAGAGAGCTTTCTTT.

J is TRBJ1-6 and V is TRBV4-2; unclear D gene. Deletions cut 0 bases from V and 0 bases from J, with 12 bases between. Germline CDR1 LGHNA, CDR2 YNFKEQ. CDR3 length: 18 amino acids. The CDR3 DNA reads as TGTGCCAGCAGCCAAGATGTTTTAGTAAGCTCCTATAATTCACCCCTCCACTTT. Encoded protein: CASSQDVLVSSYNSPLHF.

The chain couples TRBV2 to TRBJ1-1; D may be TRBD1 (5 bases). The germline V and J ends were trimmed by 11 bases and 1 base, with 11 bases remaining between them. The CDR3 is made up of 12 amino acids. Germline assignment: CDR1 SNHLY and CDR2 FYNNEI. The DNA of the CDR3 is TGTGCCGCTCAGGGTGCGAACACTGAAGCTTTCTTT. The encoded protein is CAAQGANTEAFF. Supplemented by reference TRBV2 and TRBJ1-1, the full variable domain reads EPEVTQTPSHQVTQMGQEVILRCVPISNHLYFYWYRQILGQKVEFLVSFYNNEISEKSEIFDDQFSVERPDGSNFTLKIRSTKLEDSAMYFCAAQGANTEAFFGQGTRLTVV.

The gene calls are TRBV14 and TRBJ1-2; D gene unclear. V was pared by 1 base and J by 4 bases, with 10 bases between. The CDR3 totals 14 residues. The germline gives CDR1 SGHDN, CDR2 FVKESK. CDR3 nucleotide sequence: TGTGCCAGCAGCCAAGTTGGCAGGCCCTATGGCTACACCTTC. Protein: CASSQVGRPYGYTF. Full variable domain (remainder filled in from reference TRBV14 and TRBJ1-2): EAGVTQFPSHSVIEKGQTVTLRCDPISGHDNLYWYRRVMGKEIKFLLHFVKESKQDESGMPNNRFLAERTGGTYSTLKVQPAELEDSGVYFCASSQVGRPYGYTFGSGTRLTVV.

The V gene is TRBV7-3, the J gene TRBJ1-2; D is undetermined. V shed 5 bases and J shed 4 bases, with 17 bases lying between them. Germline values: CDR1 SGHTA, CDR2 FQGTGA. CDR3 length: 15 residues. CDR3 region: CASSQGPAVTYGYTF. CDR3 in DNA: TGTGCCAGCAGCCAAGGGCCAGCAGTTACCTATGGCTACACCTTC.

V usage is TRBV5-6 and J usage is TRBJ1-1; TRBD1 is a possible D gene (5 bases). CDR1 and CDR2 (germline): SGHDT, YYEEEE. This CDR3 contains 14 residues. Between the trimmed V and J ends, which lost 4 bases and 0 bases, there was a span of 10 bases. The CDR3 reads CASSPRGVNTEAFF. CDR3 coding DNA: TGTGCCAGCAGCCCCAGAGGGGTGAACACTGAAGCTTTCTTT.

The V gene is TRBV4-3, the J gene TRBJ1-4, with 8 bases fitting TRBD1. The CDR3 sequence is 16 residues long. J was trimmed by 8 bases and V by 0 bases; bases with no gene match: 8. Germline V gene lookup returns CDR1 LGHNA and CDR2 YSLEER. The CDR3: CASSQDGARGREKLFF. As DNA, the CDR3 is TGCGCCAGCAGCCAAGATGGGGCCAGGGGGCGGGAAAAACTGTTTTTT.

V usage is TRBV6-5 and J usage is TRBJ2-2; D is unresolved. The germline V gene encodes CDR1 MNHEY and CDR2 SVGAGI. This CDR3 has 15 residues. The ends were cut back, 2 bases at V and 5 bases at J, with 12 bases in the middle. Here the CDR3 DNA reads TGTGCCAGCAGTTACGCTAGTATGGGGACCGGGGAGCTGTTTTTT. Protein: CASSYASMGTGELFF.

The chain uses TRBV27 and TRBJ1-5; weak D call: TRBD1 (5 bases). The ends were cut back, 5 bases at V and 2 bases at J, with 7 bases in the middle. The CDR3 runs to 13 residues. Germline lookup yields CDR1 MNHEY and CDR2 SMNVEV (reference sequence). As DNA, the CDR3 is TGTGCCAGCAGTCCGGGGGGCAATCAGCCCCAGCATTTT. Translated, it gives CASSPGGNQPQHF.

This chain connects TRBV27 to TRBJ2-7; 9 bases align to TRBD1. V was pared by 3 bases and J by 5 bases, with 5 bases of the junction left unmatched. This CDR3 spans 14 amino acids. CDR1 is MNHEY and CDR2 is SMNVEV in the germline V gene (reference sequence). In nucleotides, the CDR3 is TGTGCCAGCAGTTTGGTGACAGGGGGGGACGAGCAGTACTTC. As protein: CASSLVTGGDEQYF.

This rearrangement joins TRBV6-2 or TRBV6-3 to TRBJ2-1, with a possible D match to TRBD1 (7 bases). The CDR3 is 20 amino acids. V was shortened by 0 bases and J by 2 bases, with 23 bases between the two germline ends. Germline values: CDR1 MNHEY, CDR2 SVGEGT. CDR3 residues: CASSYSGRGRSFLAYNEQFF. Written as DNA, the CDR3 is TGTGCCAGCAGTTACTCGGGCAGGGGGAGGTCGTTTTTGGCCTACAATGAGCAGTTCTTC.

CDR3 in amino acids: CASLPRGGRTDTQYF. The CDR3 DNA follows: TGTGCCAGCCTCCCCAGGGGGGGGAGGACAGATACGCAGTATTTT. The genes are TRBV6-5 and TRBJ2-3, with D perhaps matching TRBD1 or TRBD2 (7 bases each). V was shortened by 8 bases and J by 3 bases, with 18 bases between the two germline ends. The CDR3 is 15 amino acids. CDR1 is MNHEY and CDR2 is SVGAGI in the germline V gene.

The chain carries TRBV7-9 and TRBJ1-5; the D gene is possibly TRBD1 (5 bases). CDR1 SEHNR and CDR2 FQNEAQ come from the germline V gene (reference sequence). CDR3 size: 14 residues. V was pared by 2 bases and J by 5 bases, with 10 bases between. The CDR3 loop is CASSLWGGDQPQHF. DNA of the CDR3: TGTGCCAGCAGCTTATGGGGGGGGGATCAGCCCCAGCATTTT.

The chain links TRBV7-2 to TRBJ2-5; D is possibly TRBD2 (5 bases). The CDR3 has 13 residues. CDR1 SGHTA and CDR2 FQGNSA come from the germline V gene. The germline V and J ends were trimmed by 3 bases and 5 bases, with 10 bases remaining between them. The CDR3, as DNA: TGTGCCAGCAGCTTGAGGGTGGTGGAGACCCAGTACTTC. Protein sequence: CASSLRVVETQYF.

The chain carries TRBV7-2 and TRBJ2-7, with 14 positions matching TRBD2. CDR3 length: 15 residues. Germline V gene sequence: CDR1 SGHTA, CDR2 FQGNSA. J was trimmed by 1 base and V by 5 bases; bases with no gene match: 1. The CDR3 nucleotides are TGTGCCAGCAGCCGGACTAGCGGGGGGTCCTACGAGCAGTACTTC. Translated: CASSRTSGGSYEQYF.

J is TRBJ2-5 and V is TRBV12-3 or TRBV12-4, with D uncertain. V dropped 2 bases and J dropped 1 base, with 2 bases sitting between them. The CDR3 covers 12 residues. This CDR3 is CASSLTQETQYF. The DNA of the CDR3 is TGTGCCAGCAGTTTAACCCAAGAGACCCAGTACTTC.

The CDR3, as DNA: TGTGCCAGCAGCCGCGCCCGGGACCAGCGGACCTCTGGAAACACCATATATTTT. This translates into CASSRARDQRTSGNTIYF. The chain links TRBV6-2 or TRBV6-3 to TRBJ1-3, with D maybe TRBD1 (5 bases). V lost 6 bases and J lost 0, with 21 bases in between. CDR1 is MNHEY, CDR2 SVGEGT, per germline. The CDR3 sequence is 18 residues long.

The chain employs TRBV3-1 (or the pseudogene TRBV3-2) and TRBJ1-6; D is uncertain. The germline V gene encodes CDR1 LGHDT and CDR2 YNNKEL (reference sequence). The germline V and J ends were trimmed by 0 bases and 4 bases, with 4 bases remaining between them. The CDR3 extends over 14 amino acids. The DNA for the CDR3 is TGTGCCAGCAGCCAAGAAGCTTATAATTCACCCCTCCACTTT. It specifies CASSQEAYNSPLHF.

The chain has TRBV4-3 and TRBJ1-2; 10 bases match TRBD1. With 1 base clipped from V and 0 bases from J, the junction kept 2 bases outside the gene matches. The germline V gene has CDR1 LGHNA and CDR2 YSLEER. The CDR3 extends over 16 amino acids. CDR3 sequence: CASSQVGTGANYGYTF. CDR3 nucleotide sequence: TGCGCCAGCAGCCAAGTGGGGACAGGGGCTAACTATGGCTACACCTTC.

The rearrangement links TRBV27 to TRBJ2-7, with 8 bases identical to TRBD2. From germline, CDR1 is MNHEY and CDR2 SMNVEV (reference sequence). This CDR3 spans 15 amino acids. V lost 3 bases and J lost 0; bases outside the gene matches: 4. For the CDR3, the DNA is TGTGCCAGCAGTTTGGTACTAGCGGCCTCCTACGAGCAGTACTTC. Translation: CASSLVLAASYEQYF.

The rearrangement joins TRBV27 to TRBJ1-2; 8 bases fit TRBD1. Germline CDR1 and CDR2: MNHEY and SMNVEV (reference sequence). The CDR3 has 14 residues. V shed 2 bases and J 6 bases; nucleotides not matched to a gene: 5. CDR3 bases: TGTGCCAGCAGTTTAGGTCAGGGGGCGCATGGCTACACCTTC. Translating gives CASSLGQGAHGYTF.

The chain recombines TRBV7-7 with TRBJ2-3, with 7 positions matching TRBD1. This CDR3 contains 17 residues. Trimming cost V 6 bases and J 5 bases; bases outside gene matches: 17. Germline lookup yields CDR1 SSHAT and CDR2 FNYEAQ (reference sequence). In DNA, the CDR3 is TGTGCCAGCAGTCAGGGGGTGAGACAGGGCAGTGGAGATACGCAGTATTTT. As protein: CASSQGVRQGSGDTQYF.

The CDR3 coding sequence is TGTGCCAGCAGCGGAGGGGTGGGGTCCTCTGGAAACACCATATATTTT. Its protein product is CASSGGVGSSGNTIYF. The chain uses TRBV9 and TRBJ1-3; D perhaps matches TRBD1 (5 bases). This CDR3 is 16 amino acids long. Germline values: CDR1 SGDLS, CDR2 YYNGEE. Between the trimmed V and J ends, which lost 3 bases and 0 bases, there was a span of 13 bases.

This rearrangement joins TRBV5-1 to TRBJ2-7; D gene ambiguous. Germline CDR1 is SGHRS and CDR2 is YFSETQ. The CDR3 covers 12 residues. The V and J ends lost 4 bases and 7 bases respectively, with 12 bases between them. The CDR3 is CASSGSLGEQYF. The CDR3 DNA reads TGCGCCAGCAGCGGGTCATTAGGGGAGCAGTACTTC. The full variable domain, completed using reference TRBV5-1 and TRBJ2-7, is KAGVTQTPRYLIKTRGQQVTLSCSPISGHRSVSWYQQTPGQGLQFLFEYFSETQRNKGNFPGRFSGRQFSNSRSEMNVSTLELGDSALYLCASSGSLGEQYFGPGTRLTVT.

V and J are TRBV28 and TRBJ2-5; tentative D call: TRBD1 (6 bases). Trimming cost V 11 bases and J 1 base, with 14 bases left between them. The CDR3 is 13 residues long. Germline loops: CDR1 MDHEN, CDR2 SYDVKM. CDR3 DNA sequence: TGTGCCTGGGCCAGGGGCAGCCAAGAGACCCAGTACTTC. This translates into CAWARGSQETQYF.

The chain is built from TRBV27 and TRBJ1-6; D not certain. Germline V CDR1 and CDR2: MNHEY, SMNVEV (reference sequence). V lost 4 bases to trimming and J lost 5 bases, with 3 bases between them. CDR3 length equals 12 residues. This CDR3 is CASSSNNSPLHF. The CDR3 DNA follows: TGTGCCAGCAGTTCCAATAATTCACCCCTCCACTTT.

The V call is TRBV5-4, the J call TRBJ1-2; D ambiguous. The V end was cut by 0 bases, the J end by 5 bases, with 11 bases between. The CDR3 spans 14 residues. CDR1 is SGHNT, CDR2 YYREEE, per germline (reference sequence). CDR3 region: CASSLDPPMYGYTF. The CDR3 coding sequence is TGTGCCAGCAGCTTGGACCCTCCAATGTATGGCTACACCTTC.